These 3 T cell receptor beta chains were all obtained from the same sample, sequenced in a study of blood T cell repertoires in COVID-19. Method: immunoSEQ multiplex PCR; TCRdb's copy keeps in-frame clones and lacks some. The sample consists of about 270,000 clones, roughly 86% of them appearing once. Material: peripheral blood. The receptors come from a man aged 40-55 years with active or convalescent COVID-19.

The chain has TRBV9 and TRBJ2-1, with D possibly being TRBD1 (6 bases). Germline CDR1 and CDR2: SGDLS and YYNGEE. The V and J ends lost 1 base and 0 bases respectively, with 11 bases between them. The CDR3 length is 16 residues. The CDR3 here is CASSVLRGSSYNEQFF. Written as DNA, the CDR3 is TGTGCCAGCAGCGTACTCAGGGGAAGCTCCTACAATGAGCAGTTCTTC.

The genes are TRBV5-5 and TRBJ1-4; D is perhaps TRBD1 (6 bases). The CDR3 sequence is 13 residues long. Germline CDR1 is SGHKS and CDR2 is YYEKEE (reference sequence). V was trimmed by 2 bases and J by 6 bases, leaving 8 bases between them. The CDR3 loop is CASSFKGDEKLFF. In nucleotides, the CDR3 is TGTGCCAGCAGCTTCAAGGGGGATGAAAAACTGTTTTTT.

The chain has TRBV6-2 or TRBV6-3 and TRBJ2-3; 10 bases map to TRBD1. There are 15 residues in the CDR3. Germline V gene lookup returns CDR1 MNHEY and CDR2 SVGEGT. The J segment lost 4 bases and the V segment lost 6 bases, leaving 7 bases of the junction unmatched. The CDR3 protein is CASSEPGQGSDTQYF. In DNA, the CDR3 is TGTGCCAGCAGCGAGCCGGGACAGGGGTCAGATACGCAGTATTTT.